The clone carrying this TCR beta chain was counted a single time. The antigen remains undetermined. CD45RO-negative cells were positively selected for CCR7, leaving out terminally differentiated effector memory CD45RA+ cells. The data are from a study of shared clonotypes between healthy human individuals. Overall study context: Three plates were used per donor for CD4 naive, three for CD4 memory, two for CD8 naive and one for CD8 memory. Points from the study as a whole: Compared with memory subsets, naive subsets generally had larger estimated richness. The low donor count limited represented genetic and exposure-history diversity. Among non-shared clonotypes, generation probabilities were lower than among those shared by all four donors.

The table came from immunoSEQ multiplex PCR; TCRdb's copy has only in-frame clones and leaves some out. The top ten hold about 1.1% of the sample, which has over 2 million clones, approximately 95% seen once. The clonotype originates from a man aged 18 to 29 in good health. The specimen was naive CD8+ T cells sorted from blood.

The chain's CDR3 is CASSTTGITDTQYF. The CDR3 DNA reads as TGTGCCAGCAGCACGACAGGTATCACAGATACGCAGTATTTT. V gene TRBV5-4 combines with J gene TRBJ2-3; a possible D gene is TRBD1 (6 bases). The V gene's germline CDR1 is SGHNT and CDR2 YYREEE (reference sequence). The CDR3 extends over 14 amino acids. Trimming removed 4 bases from V and 2 bases from J, with 11 bases in between.